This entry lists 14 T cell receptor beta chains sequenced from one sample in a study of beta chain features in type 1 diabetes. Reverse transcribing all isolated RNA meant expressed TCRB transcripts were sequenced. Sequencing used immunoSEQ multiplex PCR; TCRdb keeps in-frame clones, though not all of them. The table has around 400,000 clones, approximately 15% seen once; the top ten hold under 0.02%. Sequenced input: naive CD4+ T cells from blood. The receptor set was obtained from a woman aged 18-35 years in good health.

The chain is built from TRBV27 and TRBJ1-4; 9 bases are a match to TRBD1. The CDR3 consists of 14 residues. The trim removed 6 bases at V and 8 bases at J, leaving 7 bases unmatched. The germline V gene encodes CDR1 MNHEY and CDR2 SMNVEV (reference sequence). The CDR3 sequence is CASSLPGTGEKLFF. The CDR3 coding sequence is TGTGCCAGCAGCTTACCCGGGACAGGGGAAAAACTGTTTTTT. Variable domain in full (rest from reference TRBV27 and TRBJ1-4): EAQVTQNPRYLITVTGKKLTVTCSQNMNHEYMSWYRQDPGLGLRQIYYSMNVEVTDKGDVPEGYKVSRKEKRNFPLILESPSPNQTSLYFCASSLPGTGEKLFFGSGTQLSVL.

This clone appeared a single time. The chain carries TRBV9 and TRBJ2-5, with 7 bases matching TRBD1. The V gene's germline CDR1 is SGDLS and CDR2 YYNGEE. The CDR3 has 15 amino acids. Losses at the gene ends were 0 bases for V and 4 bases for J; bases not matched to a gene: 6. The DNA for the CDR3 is TGTGCCAGCAGCGTAGTAGGGACAGTTGCAGAGACCCAGTACTTC. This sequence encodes CASSVVGTVAETQYF.

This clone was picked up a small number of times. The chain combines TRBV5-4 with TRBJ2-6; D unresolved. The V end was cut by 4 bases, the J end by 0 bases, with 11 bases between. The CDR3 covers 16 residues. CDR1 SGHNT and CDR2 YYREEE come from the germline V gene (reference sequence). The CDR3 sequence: CASSIQAHSGANVLTF. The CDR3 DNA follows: TGTGCCAGCAGCATCCAGGCCCACTCTGGGGCCAACGTCCTGACTTTC.

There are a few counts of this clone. The CDR3 nucleotides are TGCGCCAGCAGCCAAGTGGGGACAACCCAAGAGACCCAGTACTTC. Its protein is CASSQVGTTQETQYF. The V call is TRBV4-3, the J call TRBJ2-5, with a tentative D call TRBD1 (6 bases). The length of the CDR3 is 15 residues. The V and J ends lost 1 base and 1 base respectively, with 10 bases between them. Germline V gene sequence: CDR1 LGHNA, CDR2 YSLEER.

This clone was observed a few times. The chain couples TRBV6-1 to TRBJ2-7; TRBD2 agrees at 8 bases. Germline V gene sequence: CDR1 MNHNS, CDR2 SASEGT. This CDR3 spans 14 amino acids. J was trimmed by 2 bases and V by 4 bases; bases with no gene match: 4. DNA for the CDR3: TGTGCCAGCAGTGGACTAGCGTGGACCTACGAGCAGTACTTC. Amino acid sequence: CASSGLAWTYEQYF.

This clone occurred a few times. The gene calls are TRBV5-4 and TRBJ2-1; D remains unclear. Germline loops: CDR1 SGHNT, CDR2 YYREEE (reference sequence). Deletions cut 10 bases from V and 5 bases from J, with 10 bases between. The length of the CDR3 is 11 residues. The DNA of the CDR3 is TGTGCCGGATCTAGAGACAATGAGCAGTTCTTC. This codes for CAGSRDNEQFF. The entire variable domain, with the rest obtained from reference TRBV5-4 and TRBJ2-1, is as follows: ETGVTQSPTHLIKTRGQQVTLRCSSQSGHNTVSWYQQALGQGPQFIFQYYREEENGRGNFPPRFSGLQFPNYSSELNVNALELDDSALYLCAGSRDNEQFFGPGTRLTVL.

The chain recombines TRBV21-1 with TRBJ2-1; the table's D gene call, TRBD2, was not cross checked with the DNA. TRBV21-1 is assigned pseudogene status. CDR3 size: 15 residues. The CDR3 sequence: CASSKAGRGANEQFF. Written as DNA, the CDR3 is TGTGCCAGCAGCAAGGCGGGACGCGGTGCCAATGAGCAGTTCTTC.

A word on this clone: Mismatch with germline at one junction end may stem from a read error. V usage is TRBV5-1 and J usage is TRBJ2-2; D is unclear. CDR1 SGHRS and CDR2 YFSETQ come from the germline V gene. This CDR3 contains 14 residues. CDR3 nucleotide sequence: TGCGCCAGCAGTTTGGACGGGAACACCGGGGAGCTGTTTTTT. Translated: CASSLDGNTGELFF.

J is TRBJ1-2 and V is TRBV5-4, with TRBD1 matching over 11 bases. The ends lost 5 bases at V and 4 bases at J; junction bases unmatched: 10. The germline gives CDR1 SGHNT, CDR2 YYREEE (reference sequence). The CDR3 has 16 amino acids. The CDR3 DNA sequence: TGTGCCAGCAGTACGGGACAGGGGGATCGTGGCTATGGCTACACCTTC. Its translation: CASSTGQGDRGYGYTF.

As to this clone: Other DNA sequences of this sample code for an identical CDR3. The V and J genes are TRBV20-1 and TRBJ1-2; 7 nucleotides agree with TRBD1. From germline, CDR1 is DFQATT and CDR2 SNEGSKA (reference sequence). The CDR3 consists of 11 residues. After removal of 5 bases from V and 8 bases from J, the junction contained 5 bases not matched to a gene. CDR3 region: CSARQGRGYTF. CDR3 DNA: TGCAGTGCTCGACAGGGTCGCGGCTACACCTTC.

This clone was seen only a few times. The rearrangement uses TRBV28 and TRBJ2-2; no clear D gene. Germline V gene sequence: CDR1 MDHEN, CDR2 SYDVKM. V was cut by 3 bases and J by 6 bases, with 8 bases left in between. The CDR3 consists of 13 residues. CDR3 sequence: CASSFPPSGELFF. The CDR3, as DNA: TGTGCCAGCAGTTTTCCCCCTTCCGGGGAGCTGTTTTTT.

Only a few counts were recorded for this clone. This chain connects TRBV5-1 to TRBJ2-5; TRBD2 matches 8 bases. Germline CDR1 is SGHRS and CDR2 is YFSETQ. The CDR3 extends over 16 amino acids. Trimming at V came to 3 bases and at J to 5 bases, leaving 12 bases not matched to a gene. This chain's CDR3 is CASSSPGGTLRETQYF. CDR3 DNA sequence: TGCGCCAGCAGCTCGCCGGGGGGGACTCTTCGTGAGACCCAGTACTTC.

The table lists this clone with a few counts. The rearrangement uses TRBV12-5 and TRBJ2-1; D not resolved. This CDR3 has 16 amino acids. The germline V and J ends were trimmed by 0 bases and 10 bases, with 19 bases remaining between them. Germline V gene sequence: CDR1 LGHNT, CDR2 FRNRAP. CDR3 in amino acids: CASGLVVGQPAGEQFF. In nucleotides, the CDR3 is TGTGCTAGTGGTTTGGTAGTGGGCCAGCCCGCCGGCGAGCAGTTCTTC.

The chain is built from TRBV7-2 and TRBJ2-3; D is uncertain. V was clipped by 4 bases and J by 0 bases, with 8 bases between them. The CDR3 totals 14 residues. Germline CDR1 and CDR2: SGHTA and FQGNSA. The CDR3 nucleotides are TGTGCCAGCAGCTCCTTCGGGAGCACAGATACGCAGTATTTT. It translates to CASSSFGSTDTQYF.